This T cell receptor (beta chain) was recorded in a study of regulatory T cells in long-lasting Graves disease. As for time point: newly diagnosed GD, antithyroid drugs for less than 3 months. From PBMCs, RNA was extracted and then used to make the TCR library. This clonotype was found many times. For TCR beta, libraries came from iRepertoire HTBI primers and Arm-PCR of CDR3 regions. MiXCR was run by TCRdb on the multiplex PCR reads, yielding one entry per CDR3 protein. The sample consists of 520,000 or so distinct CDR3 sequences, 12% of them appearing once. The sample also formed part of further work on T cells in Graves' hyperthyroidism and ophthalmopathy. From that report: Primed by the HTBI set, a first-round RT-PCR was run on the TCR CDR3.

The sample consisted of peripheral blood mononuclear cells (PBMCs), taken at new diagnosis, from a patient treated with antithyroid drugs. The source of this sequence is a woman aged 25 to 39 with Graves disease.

Here the CDR3 DNA reads TGCAGTGCTAGAAGAGGGAACACTGAAGCTTTCTTT. It translates to CSARRGNTEAFF. This chain links TRBV20-1 with TRBJ1-1; no clear D. The ends were cut back, 2 bases at V and 1 base at J, with 5 bases in the middle. Germline CDR1 is DFQATT and CDR2 is SNEGSKA (reference sequence). The CDR3 is 12 amino acids.